This entry lists 9 T cell receptor beta chains sequenced from one sample in a study of blood T cell repertoires in COVID-19. Assay: immunoSEQ multiplex PCR; the TCRdb copy retains only in-frame clones and omits some. The table records 200,000 to 250,000 clones, more than 70% of them present only once. The sequencing sample was made of peripheral blood. All receptors come from a woman aged 80 or over with acute or convalescent COVID-19.

DNA for the CDR3: TGTGCCAGCAGCCAAGTAGGGGGTGGCTACACCTTC. It yields the protein CASSQVGGGYTF. The rearrangement links TRBV3-1 (or the pseudogene TRBV3-2) to TRBJ1-2; a possible D gene is TRBD1 (6 bases). With 1 base removed from V and 7 bases from J, the gap between germline ends came to 7 bases. CDR1 is LGHDT and CDR2 is YNNKEL in the germline V gene (reference sequence). The CDR3 runs to 12 residues.

The chain uses TRBV7-2 and TRBJ1-2, with D possibly matching TRBD1 (6 bases). V shed 1 base and J shed 4 bases, with 16 bases lying between them. Germline CDR1 SGHTA, CDR2 FQGNSA. The CDR3 contains 16 residues. CDR3 coding DNA: TGTGCCAGCAGCTTAGTTGGCAGGGGTTGGGGCTATGGCTACACCTTC. It is translated as CASSLVGRGWGYGYTF.

The chain links TRBV2 to TRBJ2-5; D perhaps matches TRBD1 (5 bases). V shed 4 bases and J shed 5 bases, with 11 bases lying between them. The CDR3 contains 13 residues. CDR1 SNHLY and CDR2 FYNNEI come from the germline V gene. CDR3 in DNA: TGTGCCAGCAGTGCTGGGGCCGGGGAGACCCAGTACTTC. It encodes CASSAGAGETQYF.

The rearrangement joins TRBV3-1 (or the pseudogene TRBV3-2) to TRBJ1-4; no clear D. The germline CDR1 and CDR2 sequences are LGHDT and YNNKEL (reference sequence). The CDR3 is made up of 13 amino acids. The ends were cut back, 8 bases at V and 3 bases at J, with 10 bases in the middle. The CDR3 sequence: CASSSRANEKLFF. For the CDR3, the DNA is TGTGCCAGCTCTTCCCGGGCTAATGAAAAACTGTTTTTT.

The V call is TRBV6-4, the J call TRBJ1-1; tentative D call: TRBD1 (5 bases). The CDR3 has 13 residues. CDR1 is MRHNA and CDR2 is SNTAGT in the germline V gene. Trimming cost V 5 bases and J 1 base, with 8 bases left between them. CDR3: CASSSTGNTEAFF. CDR3 bases: TGTGCCAGCAGTTCTACAGGGAACACTGAAGCTTTCTTT.

The chain combines TRBV7-9 with TRBJ2-3, with D perhaps matching TRBD2 (6 bases). V lost 5 bases to trimming and J lost 2 bases, with 14 bases between them. CDR3 length: 15 residues. Germline CDR1 and CDR2: SEHNR and FQNEAQ (reference sequence). CDR3 sequence: CASSPGGTLTDTQYF. CDR3 DNA sequence: TGTGCCAGCAGCCCCGGAGGGACTCTCACAGATACGCAGTATTTT.

CDR3 residues: CASSLGGHITDTQYF. DNA of the CDR3: TGTGCCAGCAGCTTAGGGGGACATATCACAGATACGCAGTATTTT. This chain connects TRBV7-2 to TRBJ2-3, with a weak D call TRBD1 (6 bases). Germline CDR1 and CDR2: SGHTA and FQGNSA. V dropped 1 base and J dropped 2 bases, with 10 bases sitting between them. CDR3 length: 15 amino acids.

CDR3 bases: TGTGCCAGTAGTATAGATCTCGGCACGCGGGAGCAGTACTTC. Translating it yields CASSIDLGTREQYF. V is TRBV19 and J is TRBJ2-7, with D hard to call. V was clipped by 0 bases and J by 7 bases, with 13 bases between them. The V gene's germline CDR1 is LNHDA and CDR2 SQIVND (reference sequence). CDR3 length: 14 residues. The entire variable domain, with the rest obtained from reference TRBV19 and TRBJ2-7, is as follows: DGGITQSPKYLFRKEGQNVTLSCEQNLNHDAMYWYRQDPGQGLRLIYYSQIVNDFQKGDIAEGYSVSREKKESFPLTVTSAQKNPTAFYLCASSIDLGTREQYFGPGTRLTVT.

This rearrangement joins TRBV7-3 to TRBJ2-3; maybe TRBD1 (6 bases). V dropped 2 bases and J dropped 6 bases, with 12 bases sitting between them. Germline V lookup: CDR1 SGHTA, CDR2 FQGTGA. The CDR3 runs 14 residues. Here the CDR3 reads CASSLWAGDDTQYF. For the CDR3, the DNA is TGTGCCAGCAGCTTATGGGCAGGGGACGATACGCAGTATTTT. Complete variable domain (other parts from reference TRBV7-3 and TRBJ2-3): GAGVSQTPSNKVTEKGKYVELRCDPISGHTALYWYRQSLGQGPEFLIYFQGTGAADDSGLPNDRFFAVRPEGSVSTLKIQRTERGDSAVYLCASSLWAGDDTQYFGPGTRLTVL.